The 29 T cell receptor beta chains below were found in one sample sequenced in a study of T cells expressing NK-cell markers. TCRdb re-called the 5' RACE reads and catalogs CDR3 proteins one per entry, DNA excluded. Across about 110,000 distinct CDR3 sequences, the top ten clones capture approximately 17% of the sample. The specimen was blood T cells: a sorted CD56 or NKG2C T cell subset, CD4+ or CD8+ T cells, or bulk PBMC T cells (not recorded which). The source of these receptors is a woman aged 18 to 75 in good health.

V is TRBV27 and J is TRBJ2-2; TCRdb proposes TRBD1, but this gene call is untestable without DNA. The CDR3 has 15 amino acids. Germline CDR1 and CDR2: MNHEY and SMNVEV (reference sequence). The CDR3 sequence is CASSFSQGNTGELFF.

V gene TRBV5-1 combines with J gene TRBJ2-3; the D gene TCRdb calls, TRBD2, cannot be checked with no DNA. The V gene's germline CDR1 is SGHRS and CDR2 YFSETQ. The CDR3 spans 13 residues. The CDR3 loop reads CASSVLGVDTHYF. The full variable domain, with the rest looked up from reference TRBV5-1 and TRBJ2-3, is KAGVTQTPRYLIKTRGQQVTLSCSPISGHRSVSWYQQTPGQGLQFLFEYFSETQRNKGNFPGRFSGRQFSNSRSEMNVSTLELGDSALYLCASSVLGVDTHYFGPGTRLTVL.

The chain is built from TRBV27 and TRBJ2-7; as DNA is missing, the TRBD1 call by TCRdb cannot be tested. CDR1 and CDR2 (germline): MNHEY, SMNVEV (reference sequence). The CDR3 consists of 13 residues. The CDR3 region is CASGLGASYEQYF.

The chain carries TRBV7-8 and TRBJ1-5. The CDR3 runs 16 residues. Germline V gives CDR1 SGHVS, CDR2 FQNEAQ. Here the CDR3 reads CASSFGPQGGSQPQHF.

V and J are TRBV7-6 and TRBJ1-3; without DNA, the TCRdb call of TRBD1 cannot be checked. This CDR3 has 15 residues. CDR1 and CDR2 from the germline V gene are SGHVS and FNYEAQ. The CDR3: CASSTLRDPVNTIYF.

The J gene is TRBJ2-7, the V gene TRBV29-1; lacking DNA, the TRBD1 call made by TCRdb goes unchecked. Germline lookup yields CDR1 SQVTM and CDR2 ANQGSEA. This CDR3 spans 13 amino acids. The CDR3 is CSVEGQRAYGQYF.

The CDR3 loop is CATSRDFGQGQETQYF. This chain joins TRBV15 and TRBJ2-5; TCRdb proposes TRBD1, but this gene call is untestable without DNA. This CDR3 has 16 residues. Germline-derived CDR1 and CDR2 are LNHNV and YYDKDF (reference sequence).

The chain is built from TRBV27 and TRBJ2-3; the D gene TCRdb calls, TRBD2, cannot be checked with no DNA. The CDR3 totals 13 residues. The V gene's germline CDR1 is MNHEY and CDR2 SMNVEV (reference sequence). This CDR3 is CASSLLGGDTQYF.

The CDR3 protein is CSARARRGYNYGYTF. This chain joins TRBV20-1 and TRBJ1-2; TCRdb's D call, TRBD1, is unchecked because there is no DNA. CDR3 length: 15 amino acids. Germline V CDR1 and CDR2: DFQATT, SNEGSKA (reference sequence).

This chain connects TRBV29-1 to TRBJ2-5; checking the TCRdb D call of TRBD1 is not possible without DNA. This CDR3 comprises 15 residues. CDR1 SQVTM and CDR2 ANQGSEA come from the germline V gene. CDR3 sequence reads: CSVEDLGGSGETQYF.

The chain joins TRBV5-6 to TRBJ2-3; TCRdb outputs TRBD2, but without DNA this stays unchecked. Germline CDR1 SGHDT, CDR2 YYEEEE. The CDR3 consists of 15 residues. The CDR3 protein is CASSLLGRRTDTQYF.

V usage is TRBV9 and J usage is TRBJ2-3. The CDR3 is made up of 12 amino acids. Germline lookup yields CDR1 SGDLS and CDR2 YYNGEE. The chain's CDR3 is CASSVNSDTQYF.

The chain recombines TRBV20-1 with TRBJ2-5; with no DNA, the TCRdb D assignment of TRBD2 cannot be verified. This CDR3 has 14 residues. From germline, CDR1 is DFQATT and CDR2 SNEGSKA (reference sequence). CDR3: CSARAASGQETQYF.

The chain is built from TRBV6-2 or TRBV6-3 and TRBJ1-5. CDR3 length: 14 residues. The germline gives CDR1 MNHEY, CDR2 SVGEGT. The CDR3 region is CASSTDTSNQPQHF.

The chain has TRBV4-1 and TRBJ2-2; TCRdb's D call, TRBD1, is unchecked because there is no DNA. The germline CDR1 and CDR2 sequences are MGHRA and YSYEKL. The CDR3 has 16 residues. CDR3 amino acids: CASSHWTAVGTGELFF.

The rearrangement uses TRBV28 and TRBJ1-6. The CDR3 covers 15 residues. Germline V gene lookup returns CDR1 MDHEN and CDR2 SYDVKM. The CDR3 reads CASLRAVSYNSPLHF.

CDR3 region: CASSFRDRNQPQHF. The gene calls are TRBV12-3 or TRBV12-4 and TRBJ1-5; no DNA is available, so the TRBD1 call from TCRdb remains unchecked. This CDR3 comprises 14 residues.

This sequence joins TRBV25-1 and TRBJ2-7; the D call from TCRdb, TRBD1, cannot be confirmed without DNA. Germline CDR1 reads MGHDK; CDR2 reads SYGVNS. The CDR3 spans 14 residues. The CDR3 region is CASSLGQGAYEQYF.

This sequence joins TRBV7-9 and TRBJ2-3. This CDR3 contains 14 residues. Germline loops: CDR1 SEHNR, CDR2 FQNEAQ (reference sequence). The CDR3 is CASSSETETDTQYF. The full variable domain, in which reference TRBV7-9 and TRBJ2-3 provide the parts outside the CDR3, is DTGVSQNPRHKITKRGQNVTFRCDPISEHNRLYWYRQTLGQGPEFLTYFQNEAQLEKSRLLSDRFSAERPKGSFSTLEIQRTEQGDSAMYLCASSSETETDTQYFGPGTRLTVL.

The CDR3 is CASRRRREETQYF. The V gene is TRBV28, the J gene TRBJ2-5. This CDR3 contains 13 residues. From germline, CDR1 is MDHEN and CDR2 SYDVKM. The entire variable domain, with the rest obtained from reference TRBV28 and TRBJ2-5, is as follows: DVKVTQSSRYLVKRTGEKVFLECVQDMDHENMFWYRQDPGLGLRLIYFSYDVKMKEKGDIPEGYSVSREKKERFSLILESASTNQTSMYLCASRRRREETQYFGPGTRLLVL.

The chain is built from TRBV5-8 and TRBJ1-5. The germline V gene has CDR1 SGHTS and CDR2 YDEGEE. The CDR3 consists of 13 residues. The CDR3 loop reads CASSLQGLKPQHF.

V is TRBV15 and J is TRBJ1-3. The CDR3 spans 13 residues. Germline V gives CDR1 LNHNV, CDR2 YYDKDF (reference sequence). CDR3: CATSRTSGNTIYF.

The V call is TRBV28, the J call TRBJ2-3; TCRdb's D gene call, TRBD2, goes unchecked for lack of DNA. This CDR3 contains 15 residues. The germline V gene encodes CDR1 MDHEN and CDR2 SYDVKM. This CDR3 reads CASSLTSGIADTQYF. The whole variable domain, remainder taken from reference TRBV28 and TRBJ2-3, is DVKVTQSSRYLVKRTGEKVFLECVQDMDHENMFWYRQDPGLGLRLIYFSYDVKMKEKGDIPEGYSVSREKKERFSLILESASTNQTSMYLCASSLTSGIADTQYFGPGTRLTVL.

The chain has TRBV29-1 and TRBJ2-7; TCRdb proposes TRBD1, but this gene call is untestable without DNA. The CDR3 consists of 12 residues. Germline values: CDR1 SQVTM, CDR2 ANQGSEA. The CDR3 sequence: CSVGAGNYEQYF.

The chain carries TRBV10-3 and TRBJ2-5; TCRdb indicates TRBD1, and absent DNA this call remains unverified. This CDR3 has 13 amino acids. The V gene's germline CDR1 is ENHRY and CDR2 SYGVKD. CDR3: CAGGTGVEETQYF.

The V call is TRBV19, the J call TRBJ1-1; the TRBD1 assignment by TCRdb is unverifiable without DNA. Looked up from germline, CDR1 is LNHDA and CDR2 is SQIVND (reference sequence). The CDR3 has 15 residues. CDR3: CASSIWVRGGTEAFF.

The rearrangement links TRBV7-6 to TRBJ2-3; lacking DNA, the TRBD1 call made by TCRdb goes unchecked. This CDR3 spans 13 amino acids. CDR1 and CDR2 (germline): SGHVS, FNYEAQ. The CDR3 protein is CASTLAGGDTQYF.

The CDR3: CASRGTGHNQPQHF. The V and J genes are TRBV2 and TRBJ1-5; the D call from TCRdb, TRBD1, cannot be confirmed without DNA. The germline V gene encodes CDR1 SNHLY and CDR2 FYNNEI. This CDR3 region has 14 residues.

The chain employs TRBV2 and TRBJ2-7. Germline lookup yields CDR1 SNHLY and CDR2 FYNNEI. CDR3 length: 14 residues. The CDR3 sequence: CASSDAGAAYEQYF.